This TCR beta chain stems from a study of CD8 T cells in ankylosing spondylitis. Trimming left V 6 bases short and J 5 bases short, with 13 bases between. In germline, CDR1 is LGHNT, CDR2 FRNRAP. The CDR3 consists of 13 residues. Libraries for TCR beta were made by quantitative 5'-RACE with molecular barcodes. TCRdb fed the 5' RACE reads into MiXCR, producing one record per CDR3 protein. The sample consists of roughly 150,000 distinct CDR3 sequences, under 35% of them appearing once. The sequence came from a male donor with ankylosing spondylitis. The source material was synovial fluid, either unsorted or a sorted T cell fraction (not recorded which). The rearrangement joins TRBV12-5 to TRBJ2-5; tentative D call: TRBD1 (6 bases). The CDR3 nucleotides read TGTGCTAGTGGGAGACAGGTTGGGGAGACCCAGTACTTC. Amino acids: CASGRQVGETQYF.